This TCR beta chain is from a study of T cell responses to AZD1222 COVID-19 vaccine (dated by TCRdb to the early 2020s). Regarding the study in general: TCR sequencing was performed for over 230 trial participants, of whom about 210 were given two doses of AZD1222 and approximately 25 were given two doses of MenACWY control vaccine. Enrollment into the trials was organized by age into subgroups of 18-55, 56-69 and 70-plus years, and those subgroups contained around 150, 28 and 57 TCR-sequenced participants, respectively. The paper as a whole reports these results and caveats: Conclusions about previously exposed vaccinees were limited because only a handful of AZD1222 recipients were SARS-CoV-2 seropositive at baseline. After two AZD1222 doses, both the breadth and the depth of spike-specific TCRs were significantly higher than at day 0 and than in MenACWY recipients. Most participants were white British and females outnumbered males, and the authors suggested that clonal diversity may have been underestimated. CD4 TCRs associated with the vaccine covered the entire spike protein, and the dominant responses were in regions 160-218 and 743-854. The 56-69-year group was small, and its depth increase did not reach significance, likely because of low power. Epitopes outside the regions mutated in the B.1.351 and B.1.1.7 variants were reportedly recognized by nearly half of the unique spike-specific TCRs. Because no samples from the day 14 peak response were available, repertoires could be characterized only after the peak T cell response.

On this clone itself: What antigen it recognizes has not been identified. Base qualities are missing; no much larger clone stands one base away.

The sample's time point label, decoded: about 28 days (+/-7) after the second vaccine dose. AZD1222 recipients with second doses at about 4 weeks or about 12 weeks were pooled, because spike-specific TCR depth and breadth did not differ between schedules. Vaccinee samples came from UK trials COV001 and COV002, including a single-blind randomized controlled phase 2/3 trial of AZD1222 (ChAdOx1 nCoV-19) in healthy adults. For TCRbeta chain sequencing, PBMC samples were collected from trial participants at day 0 and at day 28 after the second dose. The CDR3 regions of human TCRbeta chains were analyzed by immunosequencing. As for how the authors treated the data: TCRs in the repertoires were matched against a reference library of SARS-CoV-2-specific TCRs that had been generated with the MIRA antigen-specificity platform. Breadth meant the fraction of unique TCRs that were SARS-CoV-2-associated, whereas depth meant the fraction of total T cells that were SARS-CoV-2-associated. Using the MIRA data, every spike-specific TCR was mapped to the spike region that the TCR reacted to and assigned to either a CD4 or a CD8 class. Log10-transformed breadth and depth values were compared by one-way ANOVA with Sidak's multiple comparisons tests. TCRdb provides this immuneACCESS table in a form limited to in-frame rearrangements. Some clones are lacking; in checked studies, under half of them reflect an unresolved V gene, and why the rest are absent is not known. V and J calls and clone size come straight from that table; D and trimming were deduced from the DNA. This sample comprises 120,000 or so clones, roughly 93% of them detected only once. The ten largest make up 2.5% to 3% of the sample.

The CDR3 measures 14 amino acids from cysteine to phenylalanine. Here the CDR3 DNA is all that survives: 42 bases in frame from base 1. From a lookup of the germline V gene, CDR1 and CDR2 are SGHNT and YENEEA. At the junction V is shortened by 5 bases and J by 2 bases; bases outside the gene matches: 4. The V and J segments used are TRBV11-3 and TRBJ2-5, with TRBD2 identical over 8 junction bases. The material was peripheral blood, obtained 28 days after the second AZD1222 dose. The receptor was derived from an adult who received the AZD1222 COVID-19 vaccine. Here is the DNA: TGTGCCAGCAGCGGAGCGGGGGATCAAGAGACCCAGTACTTC. The translation is CASSGAGDQETQYF.